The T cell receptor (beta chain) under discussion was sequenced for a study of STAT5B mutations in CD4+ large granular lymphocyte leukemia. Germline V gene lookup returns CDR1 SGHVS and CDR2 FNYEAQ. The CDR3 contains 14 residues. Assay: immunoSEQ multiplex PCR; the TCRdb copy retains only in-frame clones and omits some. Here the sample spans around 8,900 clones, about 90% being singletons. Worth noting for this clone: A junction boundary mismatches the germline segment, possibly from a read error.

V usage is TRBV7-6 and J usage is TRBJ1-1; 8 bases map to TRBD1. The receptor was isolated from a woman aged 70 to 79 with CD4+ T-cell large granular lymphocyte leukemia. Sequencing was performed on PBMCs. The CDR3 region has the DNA TGTGCCAGCAGCCTATCCGGACAGGGCACTAAAGCTTTCTTT. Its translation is CASSLSGQGTKAFF.